This T cell receptor (beta chain) appears in the sequencing data of a study of OX40 agonist ivuxolimab in advanced cancers. Across the whole study: Every 2 weeks, ivuxolimab was infused into the patients intravenously at between 0.01 and 10 mg/kg. Among those enrolled, mean age was about 58 years (range about 23 to 90) and 75% to 85% were male. Participants could have had prior anti-PD-1, anti-PD-L1 or anti-CTLA-4 therapy, and around 40% had some. Study results and limitations: At doses 0.1 to 3.0 mg/kg, CD4+ and CD8+ clones expanded.

Only in-frame clones appear in the TCRdb table, and some are missing; sequencing was by immunoSEQ multiplex PCR. The table has about 54,000 clones, over 80% seen once. Comments on this clone: What it binds is not known.

The TCR originated in an adult with an advanced solid tumor such as melanoma, head and neck, liver or kidney cancer. The sample was CD4+ or CD8+ T cells sorted from blood, taken in a trial of the OX40 agonist ivuxolimab.

The CDR3 loop is CASSQLLAGDFTDTQYF. CDR3 coding DNA: TGCGCCAGCAGCCAACTCCTAGCGGGGGATTTCACAGATACGCAGTATTTT. The V gene is TRBV4-3, the J gene TRBJ2-3; 10 bases are shared with TRBD2. Germline V CDR1 and CDR2: LGHNA, YSLEER. The V segment lost 2 bases and the J segment 2 bases; nucleotides outside the gene matches: 7. This CDR3 contains 17 residues.